This T cell receptor (beta chain) is drawn from a study of control samples from healthy donors and cancer patients. In germline, CDR1 is MNHNY, CDR2 SVGAGI (reference sequence). The CDR3 runs to 15 residues. Trimming shortened V by 6 bases and J by 3 bases, and 17 bases separated the two germline ends. Produced via immunoSEQ multiplex PCR; TCRdb's table is partial and in-frame only. Among around 110,000 clones listed, roughly nine tenths were seen once. The genes are TRBV6-6 and TRBJ1-1; D perhaps matches TRBD1 (5 bases). The sample was PBMCs. This clonotype originated in a woman aged 50 to 65 with colorectal cancer. The CDR3 bases are TGTGCCAGCAGGTTAGGAGGGGTTGGGGACACTGAAGCTTTCTTT. Encoded protein: CASRLGGVGDTEAFF.